Described below is a single T cell receptor (beta chain) sequence and its context. Its target is not known. This sample is part of a study of cytomegalovirus exposure and HLA in healthy donors. Study-wide background: The 100 million to 140 million unique TCR beta sequences, from about 190 million T cells, were found by an earlier analysis.

Whole-study findings and limits: In a later analysis, TCR association rates varied by HLA locus: DRB1 most, HLA-C fewest. In vitro data verified three CMV-associated chains as specific for CMV antigens.

The PCR had 60 Vbeta and 13 Jbeta primers. Generated by immunoSEQ multiplex PCR, the TCRdb table keeps only in-frame clones and is missing some. This table has 130,000 or so clones, 80% to 90% appearing once. CDR1 is SNHLY and CDR2 is FYNNEI in the germline V gene. V was clipped by 6 bases and J by 8 bases, with 21 bases between them. This CDR3 comprises 15 residues. The sequence derives from a woman younger than 35 in good health and CMV-seropositive. The chain carries TRBV2 and TRBJ2-3; D possibly corresponds to TRBD2 (5 bases). What was sequenced was PBMCs. DNA of the CDR3: TGTGCCAGCAGCCCCGGACTCGGCCGAACGGCTACGCAGTATTTT. Translating gives CASSPGLGRTATQYF.